Listed here are 17 T cell receptor beta chains from one sample, sequenced in a study of T cell repertoires in cytomegalovirus infection. MiXCR, applied by TCRdb to the reads, yields one record per CDR3 protein. The sample includes about 250,000 distinct CDR3 sequences, 15% to 20% of them seen just once. Sample: CD8+ T cells from PBMCs. These receptors were collected from a human donor in good health (CMV status not recorded). Some clones in this sample may be carry-over from other donors' samples.

CDR3 loop: CSAPSRVDGSGNTIYF. CDR3 DNA: TGCAGTGCTCCGAGCCGGGTTGACGGTTCTGGAAACACCATATATTTT. The rearrangement uses TRBV20-1 and TRBJ1-3; D unclear. This CDR3 contains 16 residues. CDR1 and CDR2 from the germline V gene are DFQATT and SNEGSKA (reference sequence). V shed 5 bases and J shed 1 base, with 18 bases lying between them.

The V call is TRBV20-1, the J call TRBJ2-7; no firm D call. The germline CDR1 and CDR2 sequences are DFQATT and SNEGSKA (reference sequence). V gave up 8 bases and J gave up 4 bases, with 18 bases separating them. CDR3 length equals 13 residues. CDR3 coding DNA: TGCAGTACCACCGGGTTGAACCTTTACGAGCAGTACTTC. As protein: CSTTGLNLYEQYF.

This clonotype has just a few counts. CDR3 bases: TGTGCCAGCAGCCAATCTGCGGGGGCTAGCACAGATACGCAGTATTTT. Amino acids: CASSQSAGASTDTQYF. This sequence joins TRBV4-2 and TRBJ2-3; D is perhaps TRBD2 (7 bases). The CDR3 has 16 residues. From germline, CDR1 is LGHNA and CDR2 YNFKEQ. The V end lost 2 bases, the J end lost 0 bases, and 12 bases lay between the germline ends.

The chain uses TRBV28 and TRBJ2-7; D uncertain. Germline V CDR1 and CDR2: MDHEN, SYDVKM. Trimming cost V 8 bases and J 4 bases, with 6 bases left between them. This CDR3 has 10 residues. The CDR3 spells CASAAYEQYF. The CDR3 nucleotides are TGTGCCAGCGCAGCGTACGAGCAGTACTTC.

This clonotype was picked up many times. The chain employs TRBV7-2 and TRBJ2-1; 9 bases map to TRBD2. Germline V CDR1 and CDR2: SGHTA, FQGNSA. The CDR3 has 15 amino acids. J lost 8 bases, V lost 5 bases, and 10 bases had no gene match. CDR3 bases: TGTGCCAGCAGCCAGGGGGGTAGCGGGGGCTATGAGCAGTTCTTC. Protein: CASSQGGSGGYEQFF.

The chain links TRBV28 to TRBJ1-1; TRBD1 aligns across 9 bases. The CDR3 sequence is 13 residues long. With 6 bases clipped from V and 5 bases from J, the junction kept 4 bases outside the gene matches. Germline CDR1 and CDR2: MDHEN and SYDVKM. The CDR3 reads CASRTGGMTEAFF. As DNA, the CDR3 is TGTGCCAGCAGAACAGGGGGCATGACTGAAGCTTTCTTT. Drawing the rest from reference TRBV28 and TRBJ1-1, the complete variable domain is DVKVTQSSRYLVKRTGEKVFLECVQDMDHENMFWYRQDPGLGLRLIYFSYDVKMKEKGDIPEGYSVSREKKERFSLILESASTNQTSMYLCASRTGGMTEAFFGQGTRLTVV.

This clonotype is judged medium-sized. The rearrangement uses TRBV28 and TRBJ2-3; perhaps D is TRBD1 or TRBD2 (5 bases each). The CDR3 length is 14 residues. The V gene lost 7 bases and the J gene lost 4 bases, with 15 bases spanning the gap. Germline V gene sequence: CDR1 MDHEN, CDR2 SYDVKM. In nucleotides, the CDR3 is TGTGCCAGCACCATTCAGGGTAGCGCAGATACGCAGTATTTT. Translation: CASTIQGSADTQYF.

This chain connects TRBV7-9 to TRBJ1-1; 9 bases align to TRBD1. In germline, CDR1 is SEHNR, CDR2 FQNEAQ (reference sequence). Trimming cost V 3 bases and J 1 base; bases outside gene matches: 6. This CDR3 region has 16 residues. The CDR3 spells CASSFSGQGPNTEAFF. Here the CDR3 DNA reads TGTGCCAGCAGCTTTTCGGGACAGGGTCCGAACACTGAAGCTTTCTTT.

The chain links TRBV6-6 to TRBJ2-7; D might be TRBD1 (6 bases). The CDR3 has 15 amino acids. Trimming removed 4 bases at V and 2 bases at J, with 15 bases between. The germline CDR1 and CDR2 sequences are MNHNY and SVGAGI (reference sequence). The CDR3 loop reads CASSSDTGGPYEQYF. CDR3 DNA: TGTGCCAGCAGTTCAGACACTGGGGGCCCCTACGAGCAGTACTTC.

The genes are TRBV7-3 and TRBJ1-2, with TRBD1 as a possible D gene (5 bases). V was pared by 3 bases and J by 8 bases, with 19 bases between. CDR1 is SGHTA and CDR2 is FQGTGA in the germline V gene. The CDR3 length is 15 residues. CDR3 sequence: CASSLGRGGSPGYTF. The DNA of the CDR3 is TGTGCCAGCAGCTTGGGAAGGGGAGGTTCTCCGGGCTACACCTTC. Full variable domain (outside the CDR3, taken from reference TRBV7-3 and TRBJ1-2): GAGVSQTPSNKVTEKGKYVELRCDPISGHTALYWYRQSLGQGPEFLIYFQGTGAADDSGLPNDRFFAVRPEGSVSTLKIQRTERGDSAVYLCASSLGRGGSPGYTFGSGTRLTVV.

This clonotype has just a few counts. This rearrangement joins TRBV27 to TRBJ2-2, with 8 bases matching TRBD1. The CDR3 is 17 amino acids. The V gene's germline CDR1 is MNHEY and CDR2 SMNVEV (reference sequence). Unmatched junction bases numbered 12, after V lost 3 bases and J lost 6 bases. CDR3 amino acids: CASSLPKATGGAGELFF. As DNA, the CDR3 is TGTGCCAGCAGTTTGCCGAAGGCTACAGGGGGTGCCGGGGAGCTGTTTTTT.

This clonotype appeared many times. The CDR3 sequence: CASSPSLSGGDEQFF. The CDR3 DNA is TGTGCCAGCAGCCCGTCCCTGAGCGGGGGGGATGAGCAGTTCTTC. The V and J genes are TRBV7-6 and TRBJ2-1; 10 bases are a match to TRBD2. After removal of 5 bases from V and 8 bases from J, the junction contained 9 bases not matched to a gene. The germline V gene encodes CDR1 SGHVS and CDR2 FNYEAQ. The CDR3 is 15 residues long. The entire variable domain, with the rest obtained from reference TRBV7-6 and TRBJ2-1, is as follows: GAGVSQSPRYKVTKRGQDVALRCDPISGHVSLYWYRQALGQGPEFLTYFNYEAQQDKSGLPNDRFSAERPEGSISTLTIQRTEQRDSAMYRCASSPSLSGGDEQFFGPGTRLTVL.

There are a few counts of this clonotype. This chain uses TRBV4-1 with TRBJ1-1; D gene unclear. CDR1 MGHRA and CDR2 YSYEKL come from the germline V gene. Trimming took 3 bases from V and 5 from J, leaving 16 bases between them. This CDR3 contains 15 residues. CDR3 amino acids: CASSQFQETGTEAFF. The CDR3, as DNA: TGCGCCAGCAGCCAGTTCCAGGAGACGGGGACTGAAGCTTTCTTT.

This clonotype was seen a handful of times. This rearrangement joins TRBV15 to TRBJ1-1, with D possibly TRBD1 on 6 matching bases. This CDR3 contains 16 residues. CDR1 is LNHNV, CDR2 YYDKDF, per germline (reference sequence). Trimming left V 4 bases short and J 4 bases short, with 19 bases between. In nucleotides, the CDR3 is TGTGCCACCAGCACCCCCGGGGGCCCCCGGAGCACTGAAGCTTTCTTT. Residues: CATSTPGGPRSTEAFF.

The CDR3 sequence: CASSQGGLPGETQYF. CDR3 in DNA: TGCGCCAGCAGCCAAGGAGGACTCCCAGGCGAGACCCAGTACTTC. The chain links TRBV4-3 to TRBJ2-5; perhaps TRBD2 as D (5 bases). Trimming took 1 base from V and 5 from J, leaving 14 bases between them. Germline V CDR1 and CDR2: LGHNA, YSLEER. This CDR3 has 15 amino acids.

This clonotype was observed at least ten times. The V call is TRBV11-3, the J call TRBJ2-1, with D perhaps TRBD1 (5 bases). With 5 bases removed from V and 9 bases from J, the gap between germline ends came to 17 bases. The CDR3 loop spans 14 amino acids. Germline loops: CDR1 SGHNT, CDR2 YENEEA. CDR3 in DNA: TGTGCCAGCAGCCTAAAGGGGATAAGTGCTGAGCAGTTCTTC. Translation gives CASSLKGISAEQFF.

V is TRBV2 and J is TRBJ2-3; D gene uncertain. From germline, CDR1 is SNHLY and CDR2 FYNNEI. The CDR3 is 15 residues long. Trimming shortened V by 3 bases and J by 2 bases, and 12 bases separated the two germline ends. CDR3 sequence reads: CASSDKVHSTDTQYF. The CDR3 coding sequence is TGTGCCAGCAGTGATAAGGTTCACTCCACAGATACGCAGTATTTT.